The 32 T cell receptor beta chains below were found in one sample sequenced in a study of CD8+ T cells in alopecia areata. It was cDNA, reverse transcribed from extracted RNA, that served as the sequencing template. Profiling relied on immunoSEQ multiplex PCR, and the TCRdb table lists in-frame clones only, not all of them. The sample has under 350,000 clones, 58% seen once. Treatment in this sample: oral pan-JAK inhibitor, 5-10 mg twice daily. The material was CD4+ T cells sorted from blood, obtained at week 24, from a patient treated with tofacitinib. The receptors were sampled from a human donor with alopecia areata.

This clone has a handful of counts. J is TRBJ1-6 and V is TRBV5-4; a weak D match, TRBD1 (5 bases). V lost 5 bases to trimming and J lost 12 bases, with 18 bases between them. This CDR3 region has 14 residues. The germline V gene has CDR1 SGHNT and CDR2 YYREEE (reference sequence). The CDR3, as DNA: TGTGCCAGCAGTATCGGCAGGGTGGAGCGACCCCTCCACTTT. This sequence encodes CASSIGRVERPLHF.

The chain employs TRBV30 and TRBJ1-5; D unclear. The CDR3 consists of 13 residues. Germline lookup yields CDR1 GTSNPN and CDR2 SVGIG (reference sequence). V lost 0 bases to trimming and J lost 5 bases, with 8 bases between them. CDR3 region: CAWSVGRYQPQHF. CDR3 coding DNA: TGTGCCTGGAGTGTCGGGAGATATCAGCCCCAGCATTTT. Filled out from reference TRBV30 and TRBJ1-5, the complete variable domain reads SQTIHQWPATLVQPVGSPLSLECTVEGTSNPNLYWYRQAAGRGLQLLFYSVGIGQISSEVPQNLSASRPQDRQFILSSKKLLLSDSGFYLCAWSVGRYQPQHFGDGTRLSIL.

This clone occurred a few times. This chain uses TRBV6-6 with TRBJ1-4, with D perhaps TRBD1 (6 bases). Germline V CDR1 and CDR2: MNHNY, SVGAGI (reference sequence). The CDR3 extends over 14 amino acids. V was pared by 1 base and J by 8 bases, with 11 bases between. The CDR3 sequence is CASSYYGGAEKLFF. Written as DNA, the CDR3 is TGTGCCAGCAGTTACTACGGGGGGGCGGAAAAACTGTTTTTT.

The V call is TRBV5-4, the J call TRBJ1-1; no clear D gene. The CDR3 has 15 residues. V shed 4 bases and J shed 4 bases, with 17 bases lying between them. The germline V gene encodes CDR1 SGHNT and CDR2 YYREEE (reference sequence). CDR3 sequence (DNA): TGTGCCAGCAGCCCCACCGGGAACTGGGGCACTGAAGCTTTCTTT. Amino acid sequence: CASSPTGNWGTEAFF.

The chain uses TRBV28 and TRBJ2-5; either TRBD1 or TRBD2 may supply D (7 bases each). In germline, CDR1 is MDHEN, CDR2 SYDVKM. The ends were cut back, 6 bases at V and 7 bases at J, with 15 bases in the middle. The CDR3 spans 13 residues. CDR3 protein: CASREGQRGTQYF. For the CDR3, the DNA is TGTGCCAGCAGGGAGGGACAGCGGGGGACCCAGTACTTC.

The sample holds a few counts of this clone. The J gene is TRBJ2-1, the V gene TRBV10-3; 8 bases agree with TRBD1. The junction had 6 bases not matched to a gene; V was cut back by 4 bases and J by 1 base. CDR3 size: 16 residues. In germline, CDR1 is ENHRY, CDR2 SYGVKD. CDR3 nucleotide sequence: TGTGCCATCAGTGGGACAGGGTCTCAATCCTACAATGAGCAGTTCTTC. Its protein product is CAISGTGSQSYNEQFF.

The chain uses TRBV30 and TRBJ2-7, with no clear D. CDR3 length: 11 residues. The V gene lost 1 base and the J gene lost 5 bases, with 6 bases spanning the gap. The germline CDR1 and CDR2 sequences are GTSNPN and SVGIG (reference sequence). The CDR3 loop reads CAWSGSHEQYF. The CDR3 DNA reads as TGTGCCTGGAGTGGATCCCACGAGCAGTACTTC.

The chain combines TRBV7-3 with TRBJ2-5; perhaps TRBD2 as D (7 bases). Germline V lookup: CDR1 SGHTA, CDR2 FQGTGA. The CDR3 has 16 residues. Trimming left V 3 bases short and J 5 bases short, with 19 bases between. The CDR3 bases are TGTGCCAGCAGCTTGGGCGGGGGCTCAGCCTGGGAGACCCAGTACTTC. Translated: CASSLGGGSAWETQYF.

The chain links TRBV28 to TRBJ2-7; D not resolved. Per germline, CDR1 MDHEN and CDR2 SYDVKM. This CDR3 region has 12 residues. V lost 3 bases and J lost 7, with 10 bases in between. This chain's CDR3 is CASSLALLEQYF. The CDR3 region has the DNA TGTGCCAGCAGTTTGGCGCTCCTGGAGCAGTACTTC.

This clone has at least ten counts. This chain links TRBV10-2 with TRBJ1-6; unclear D gene. The V gene's germline CDR1 is WSHSY and CDR2 SAAADI. The CDR3 contains 11 residues. V lost 3 bases and J lost 14, with 8 bases in between. CDR3 DNA: TGCGCCAGCAGTGAACGGTCCACCCTCCACTTT. Its protein is CASSERSTLHF.

This clone was picked up a small number of times. V and J are TRBV5-4 and TRBJ2-3; 7 bases agree with TRBD2. The CDR3 covers 15 residues. V lost 2 bases to trimming and J lost 3 bases; unmatched junction nucleotides: 6. Germline loops: CDR1 SGHNT, CDR2 YYREEE (reference sequence). DNA of the CDR3: TGTGCCAGCAGCTTTGGGCTAGCGGTGACAGATACGCAGTATTTT. Encoded protein: CASSFGLAVTDTQYF.

J is TRBJ2-3 and V is TRBV10-3; a possible D gene is TRBD1 (6 bases). Trimming pared 5 bases from V and 6 bases from J, leaving 15 bases between. CDR1 ENHRY and CDR2 SYGVKD come from the germline V gene. The CDR3 has 14 residues. The CDR3 protein is CAISSGTPADTQYF. The CDR3 bases are TGTGCCATCAGTTCCGGGACACCCGCCGATACGCAGTATTTT.

Written as DNA, the CDR3 is TGCGCCAGCAGCTTCACAGGGGGCGGCGATTATGGCTACACCTTC. Translating gives CASSFTGGGDYGYTF. This chain uses TRBV5-1 with TRBJ1-2; the match to TRBD1 covers 9 bases. The CDR3 loop spans 15 amino acids. The germline CDR1 and CDR2 sequences are SGHRS and YFSETQ. Germline trimming cut 2 bases from V and 5 bases from J; bases unmatched to any gene: 7.

V is TRBV5-6 and J is TRBJ1-6, with unresolved D. This CDR3 has 13 residues. V was shortened by 3 bases and J by 7 bases, with 8 bases between the two germline ends. Germline V gene data show CDR1 as SGHDT and CDR2 as YYEEEE. As DNA, the CDR3 is TGTGCCAGCAGCTCAGGTCGGAATTCACCCCTCCACTTT. Amino acids: CASSSGRNSPLHF.

This clone was seen a handful of times. V gene TRBV4-3 combines with J gene TRBJ2-1; 9 bases align to TRBD2. CDR1 and CDR2 from the germline V gene are LGHNA and YSLEER. The CDR3 is 17 residues long. Trimming cost V 0 bases and J 9 bases; bases outside gene matches: 12. CDR3 sequence (DNA): TGCGCCAGCAGCCAAGAACGGGCGGGGGGGCTTCGAAGTGAGCAGTTCTTC. This translates into CASSQERAGGLRSEQFF.

This clone was detected only a few times. The chain recombines TRBV30 with TRBJ2-1; D might be TRBD1 (6 bases). V lost 5 bases, J lost 0 bases, and 8 bases lay in between. Germline V CDR1 and CDR2: GTSNPN, SVGIG (reference sequence). The CDR3 is made up of 13 amino acids. CDR3 sequence reads: CAWDRSSYNEQFF. CDR3 DNA sequence: TGTGCCTGGGACAGGAGCTCCTACAATGAGCAGTTCTTC.

The rearrangement joins TRBV5-4 to TRBJ2-3; no firm D call. The length of the CDR3 is 12 residues. The V end was cut by 0 bases, the J end by 5 bases, with 4 bases between. CDR1 and CDR2 from the germline V gene are SGHNT and YYREEE (reference sequence). The CDR3 spells CASSLVLDTQYF. The CDR3 DNA is TGTGCCAGCAGCTTGGTTCTAGATACGCAGTATTTT.

V and J are TRBV7-2 and TRBJ2-7; a weak D match, TRBD1 (8 bases). The length of the CDR3 is 14 residues. In germline, CDR1 is SGHTA, CDR2 FQGNSA. V lost 5 bases and J lost 5, with 16 bases in between. The CDR3: CASSTGGGFHEQYF. The CDR3 nucleotides are TGTGCCAGCAGCACAGGGGGGGGGTTCCACGAGCAGTACTTC.

V gene TRBV9 combines with J gene TRBJ2-7; perhaps TRBD1 as D (6 bases). The CDR3 totals 14 residues. Trimming removed 4 bases at V and 1 base at J, with 12 bases between. Germline V gene data show CDR1 as SGDLS and CDR2 as YYNGEE. As DNA, the CDR3 is TGTGCCAGCAGCCCACCGGGACAATCCTACGAGCAGTACTTC. It codes for CASSPPGQSYEQYF.

In its sample, this clone was seen a few times. The V and J genes are TRBV5-6 and TRBJ1-5; 7 nucleotides align to TRBD1. J was trimmed by 7 bases and V by 4 bases; bases with no gene match: 8. The CDR3 is 14 amino acids. Germline V gene data show CDR1 as SGHDT and CDR2 as YYEEEE. CDR3 nucleotide sequence: TGTGCCAGCAGCCCCTGGACAGGCGAGCAGCCCCAGCATTTT. Its protein is CASSPWTGEQPQHF.

The rearrangement joins TRBV30 to TRBJ1-2; D ambiguous. Germline V gene lookup returns CDR1 GTSNPN and CDR2 SVGIG (reference sequence). There are 13 residues in the CDR3. V lost 0 bases and J 8 bases, leaving 13 bases between the germline ends. CDR3 protein: CAWSVLMTRGYTF. The DNA of the CDR3 is TGTGCCTGGAGTGTACTGATGACGAGGGGCTACACCTTC.

V and J are TRBV6-7 and TRBJ2-3, with D perhaps matching TRBD1 or TRBD2 (5 bases each). TRBV6-7 has ORF status, its function being uncertain. CDR3 length: 16 residues. With 4 bases removed from V and 4 bases from J, the gap between germline ends came to 18 bases. CDR3 coding DNA: TGTGCCAGCAGTTCAAACCACGGGACCTCGGCAGATACGCAGTATTTT. Residues: CASSSNHGTSADTQYF.

The chain recombines TRBV30 with TRBJ1-5; D is unclear. The V and J ends lost 2 bases and 0 bases respectively, with 8 bases between them. The CDR3 has 14 amino acids. Germline CDR1 and CDR2: GTSNPN and SVGIG (reference sequence). CDR3 amino acids: CAWSIQLSNQPQHF. The CDR3 coding sequence is TGTGCCTGGAGTATACAGCTTAGCAATCAGCCCCAGCATTTT.

The J gene is TRBJ1-2, the V gene TRBV6-6, with D possibly TRBD1 on 5 matching bases. This CDR3 region has 13 residues. V was pared by 5 bases and J by 6 bases, with 13 bases between. The germline V gene has CDR1 MNHNY and CDR2 SVGAGI (reference sequence). CDR3 sequence (DNA): TGTGCCAGCAGTCGATTACAGGCTGATGGCTACACCTTC. Protein: CASSRLQADGYTF.

The V call is TRBV14, the J call TRBJ2-3; D is perhaps TRBD2 (5 bases). This CDR3 contains 16 residues. Germline CDR1 SGHDN, CDR2 FVKESK. The V and J ends lost 3 bases and 0 bases respectively, with 13 bases between them. The CDR3 DNA reads TGTGCCAGCAGCCATCCGGGAACCCTTAGCACAGATACGCAGTATTTT. Protein: CASSHPGTLSTDTQYF. Supplemented by reference TRBV14 and TRBJ2-3, the full variable domain reads EAGVTQFPSHSVIEKGQTVTLRCDPISGHDNLYWYRRVMGKEIKFLLHFVKESKQDESGMPNNRFLAERTGGTYSTLKVQPAELEDSGVYFCASSHPGTLSTDTQYFGPGTRLTVL.

J is TRBJ2-5 and V is TRBV5-1; 8 positions agree with TRBD2. With 2 bases clipped from V and 0 bases from J, the junction kept 6 bases outside the gene matches. Germline loops: CDR1 SGHRS, CDR2 YFSETQ. CDR3 size: 16 residues. CDR3 amino acids: CASSLRTSTNQETQYF. Written as DNA, the CDR3 is TGCGCCAGCAGCTTACGGACTAGCACGAACCAAGAGACCCAGTACTTC.

V and J are TRBV2 and TRBJ2-1; weak D call: TRBD1 (6 bases). V lost 6 bases, J lost 5 bases, and 14 bases lay in between. Germline assignment: CDR1 SNHLY and CDR2 FYNNEI. The CDR3 spans 14 residues. CDR3 protein: CASSLRGTDNEQFF. The CDR3 coding sequence is TGTGCCAGCAGCTTGAGGGGGACGGACAATGAGCAGTTCTTC. Variable domain in full (rest from reference TRBV2 and TRBJ2-1): EPEVTQTPSHQVTQMGQEVILRCVPISNHLYFYWYRQILGQKVEFLVSFYNNEISEKSEIFDDQFSVERPDGSNFTLKIRSTKLEDSAMYFCASSLRGTDNEQFFGPGTRLTVL.

This chain uses TRBV4-3 with TRBJ1-4, with a tentative D call TRBD1 (5 bases). Trimming cost V 2 bases and J 0 bases, with 7 bases left between them. CDR3 length: 15 residues. Per germline, CDR1 LGHNA and CDR2 YSLEER. CDR3 sequence (DNA): TGCGCCAGCAGCCAACAACAGGCAACTAATGAAAAACTGTTTTTT. Translated: CASSQQQATNEKLFF.

The chain has TRBV9 and TRBJ2-3, with D uncertain. The CDR3 length is 12 residues. Germline CDR1 and CDR2: SGDLS and YYNGEE. V was cut by 3 bases and J by 1 base, with 3 bases left in between. The CDR3 loop is CASSDRTDTQYF. Here the CDR3 DNA reads TGTGCCAGCAGCGACCGCACAGATACGCAGTATTTT. Complete variable domain (other parts from reference TRBV9 and TRBJ2-3): DSGVTQTPKHLITATGQRVTLRCSPRSGDLSVYWYQQSLDQGLQFLIQYYNGEERAKGNILERFSAQQFPDLHSELNLSSLELGDSALYFCASSDRTDTQYFGPGTRLTVL.

This clone was seen only a few times. The V call is TRBV27, the J call TRBJ2-1; a possible D gene is TRBD1 (5 bases). CDR1 is MNHEY, CDR2 SMNVEV, per germline (reference sequence). The V end lost 10 bases, the J end lost 5 bases, and 15 bases lay between the germline ends. This CDR3 contains 13 residues. CDR3 sequence (DNA): TGTGCCACGTTGGATCAGGGAAACAATGAGCAGTTCTTC. Amino acid sequence: CATLDQGNNEQFF.

The chain recombines TRBV5-6 with TRBJ1-2; the D is unclear. V lost 0 bases and J lost 4, with 13 bases in between. Germline V gives CDR1 SGHDT, CDR2 YYEEEE. The CDR3 runs 15 residues. The CDR3 DNA is TGTGCCAGCAGCTTGGTCCAGCGACGAGCCTATGGCTACACCTTC. Its translation: CASSLVQRRAYGYTF.

This chain connects TRBV19 to TRBJ1-1, with a tentative D call TRBD1 (6 bases). From germline, CDR1 is LNHDA and CDR2 SQIVND (reference sequence). With 10 bases removed from V and 1 base from J, the gap between germline ends came to 13 bases. The CDR3 is 13 amino acids. The CDR3 DNA is TGTGCCACCTCCGGGACACCGAACACTGAAGCTTTCTTT. It encodes CATSGTPNTEAFF.